Listed here are 29 T cell receptor beta chains from one sample, sequenced in a study of T cells after yellow fever vaccination. One entry per CDR3 protein results from TCRdb running MiXCR on the 5' RACE reads. The data show 600,000 to 750,000 distinct CDR3 sequences, more than 9% seen once. Sequences were derived from PBMCs, sampled on the day of the yellow fever booster vaccination. The receptors stem from a man younger than 40 who received the YFV17D yellow fever vaccine.

This clonotype showed up just a few times. The J gene is TRBJ2-7, the V gene TRBV10-2; 10 nucleotides match TRBD2. CDR1 and CDR2 (germline): WSHSY, SAAADI. V was pared by 6 bases and J by 5 bases, with 10 bases of the junction left unmatched. The CDR3 contains 15 residues. CDR3 sequence (DNA): TGCGCCAGCAGCACTAGCGGGATCGGGTTTAACGAGCAGTACTTC. This codes for CASSTSGIGFNEQYF.

On this clonotype itself: An end of the junction does not agree with germline; a read error may underlie this. The chain couples TRBV20-1 to TRBJ2-3; 7 bases are a match to TRBD2. The germline V gene encodes CDR1 DFQATT and CDR2 SNEGSKA (reference sequence). The CDR3 contains 15 residues. CDR3 protein: CCAWRGLISTDTQYF. DNA of the CDR3: TGCTGTGCTTGGCGGGGGTTGATCAGCACAGATACGCAGTATTTT.

The chain couples TRBV20-1 to TRBJ2-1; 7 bases are shared with TRBD2. Germline CDR1 is DFQATT and CDR2 is SNEGSKA (reference sequence). The CDR3 loop spans 15 amino acids. Trimming took 8 bases from V and 0 from J; bases not matched to a gene: 10. The CDR3 reads CSSGGSPSSYNEQFF. The CDR3 DNA reads TGCAGTTCGGGGGGATCACCGAGCTCCTACAATGAGCAGTTCTTC.

CDR3 coding DNA: TGTGCCAGCAGTTCCGCGGGACGGCAGATTTCAGACTATGGCTACACCTTC. Its translation: CASSSAGRQISDYGYTF. The rearrangement links TRBV28 to TRBJ1-2; TRBD1 is a possible D gene (5 bases). This CDR3 is built from 17 residues. Germline V gene data show CDR1 as MDHEN and CDR2 as SYDVKM. V dropped 4 bases and J dropped 3 bases, with 21 bases sitting between them.

V and J are TRBV29-1 and TRBJ2-3, with 8 bases fitting TRBD1. The CDR3 contains 12 residues. V shed 3 bases, J shed 6 bases, and the junction held 2 bases outside the gene matches. Per the germline V gene, CDR1 is SQVTM and CDR2 is ANQGSEA. The CDR3 DNA reads TGCAGCGTTGAGACAGGGGCTGATACGCAGTATTTT. It codes for CSVETGADTQYF.

This chain uses TRBV11-2 with TRBJ2-7, with TRBD2 matching over 13 bases. The CDR3 loop spans 18 amino acids. Germline V gene data show CDR1 as SGHAT and CDR2 as FQNNGV. After removal of 2 bases from V and 0 bases from J, the junction contained 7 bases not matched to a gene. In DNA form, the CDR3 reads TGTGCCAGCAGCTTAAGACTAGCGGGAGGCCCCAGCTCCTACGAGCAGTACTTC. Its translation: CASSLRLAGGPSSYEQYF.

This clonotype has just a few counts. The chain's CDR3 is CASSNWGRGGSEQFF. DNA for the CDR3: TGTGCCAGCAGTAATTGGGGTAGGGGGGGGAGTGAGCAGTTCTTC. The chain employs TRBV12-3 or TRBV12-4 and TRBJ2-1, with a weak D call TRBD2 (7 bases). The V gene lost 5 bases and the J gene lost 9 bases, with 20 bases spanning the gap. The CDR3 loop spans 15 amino acids.

Only a few counts were recorded for this clonotype. The V gene is TRBV23-1, the J gene TRBJ2-1, with D possibly TRBD1 on 6 matching bases. TRBV23-1 is noted as an ORF with a role that remains uncertain. V was cut by 2 bases and J by 6 bases, with 17 bases left in between. The CDR3 contains 16 residues. The CDR3 nucleotides are TGCGCCAGCAGTCAACCCGGGACACAAAAGGGCAATGAGCAGTTCTTC. The encoded protein is CASSQPGTQKGNEQFF.

This chain uses TRBV5-1 with TRBJ2-2; 10 bases are shared with TRBD2. The CDR3 totals 18 residues. Germline V lookup: CDR1 SGHRS, CDR2 YFSETQ. Germline trimming cut 4 bases from V and 2 bases from J; bases unmatched to any gene: 11. The CDR3 protein is CASSPTSGISLNTGELFF. CDR3 in DNA: TGCGCCAGCAGCCCTACTAGCGGGATATCACTAAACACCGGGGAGCTGTTTTTT.

This clonotype was observed a handful of times. V is TRBV9 and J is TRBJ2-1; 7 bases map to TRBD2. CDR1 is SGDLS and CDR2 is YYNGEE in the germline V gene. The V segment lost 1 base and the J segment 9 bases; nucleotides outside the gene matches: 19. This CDR3 contains 18 residues. The DNA for the CDR3 is TGTGCCAGCAGCGTATCTCTCTGGGCCAGGGCGGGGGATGGTGAGCAGTTCTTC. It specifies CASSVSLWARAGDGEQFF.

This clonotype was recorded a few times. The gene calls are TRBV24-1 and TRBJ2-3; D is possibly TRBD1 or TRBD2 (5 bases each). The CDR3 totals 14 residues. Trimming left V 4 bases short and J 2 bases short, with 9 bases between. Per germline, CDR1 KGHDR and CDR2 SFDVKD. The CDR3 sequence is CATSERGTTDTQYF. The CDR3 nucleotides read TGTGCCACCAGTGAACGAGGGACCACAGATACGCAGTATTTT.

The rearrangement uses TRBV11-2 and TRBJ2-3; 10 bases agree with TRBD2. V lost 3 bases to trimming and J lost 0 bases; unmatched junction nucleotides: 3. Germline CDR1 reads SGHAT; CDR2 reads FQNNGV. CDR3 size: 16 residues. The CDR3, as DNA: TGTGCCAGCAGCTTTCGAGCGGGAGGGAGCACAGATACGCAGTATTTT. Translated: CASSFRAGGSTDTQYF.

This clonotype appeared a few times. The rearrangement joins TRBV6-5 to TRBJ2-7, with TRBD2 identical over 8 bases. The trim removed 4 bases at V and 3 bases at J, leaving 8 bases unmatched. The length of the CDR3 is 15 residues. The germline gives CDR1 MNHEY, CDR2 SVGAGI. In nucleotides, the CDR3 is TGTGCCAGCAGTTCAACCCAACTAGCGGACTACGAGCAGTACTTC. As protein: CASSSTQLADYEQYF.

The chain links TRBV19 to TRBJ2-5; D gene ambiguous. The germline CDR1 and CDR2 sequences are LNHDA and SQIVND (reference sequence). With 2 bases removed from V and 13 bases from J, the gap between germline ends came to 14 bases. This CDR3 region has 12 residues. CDR3 amino acids: CASSIFGQQLYF. The CDR3 region has the DNA TGTGCCAGTAGTATATTTGGCCAGCAACTGTACTTC.

This clonotype showed up just a few times. The chain is built from TRBV20-1 and TRBJ1-6; no reliable D call. Trimming took 6 bases from V and 10 from J, leaving 10 bases between them. Germline CDR1 DFQATT, CDR2 SNEGSKA (reference sequence). The CDR3 loop spans 11 amino acids. The DNA for the CDR3 is TGCAGTGCCCGAGGCTACTCACCCCTCCACTTT. Amino acid sequence: CSARGYSPLHF.

The chain is built from TRBV18 and TRBJ2-1; D may be TRBD2 (5 bases). The germline V gene encodes CDR1 KGHSH and CDR2 LQKENI. The CDR3 covers 13 residues. Between the trimmed V and J ends, which lost 3 bases and 5 bases, there was a span of 8 bases. This CDR3 is CASSPSENNEQFF. CDR3 DNA: TGTGCCAGCTCACCTAGCGAAAACAATGAGCAGTTCTTC.

Concerning this clonotype itself: A clone one base away is much larger, so this may be a read error. The CDR3 does not close with the conserved phenylalanine or tryptophan, likely indicating a read error. The chain uses TRBV6-5 and TRBJ2-6; 7 bases are a match to TRBD1. The CDR3 consists of 16 residues. The V gene's germline CDR1 is MNHEY and CDR2 SVGAGI. V shed 0 bases, J shed 2 bases, and the junction held 1 base outside the gene matches. CDR3 amino acids: CASSYSTGAGANVLTS. The CDR3 region has the DNA TGTGCCAGCAGTTACTCAACAGGGGCTGGGGCCAACGTCCTGACTTCC.

V is TRBV10-3 and J is TRBJ1-3, with D maybe TRBD1 (5 bases). V shed 5 bases and J shed 0 bases, with 14 bases lying between them. The CDR3 loop spans 16 amino acids. Looked up from germline, CDR1 is ENHRY and CDR2 is SYGVKD. In DNA, the CDR3 is TGTGCCATCAGTCCCGATACAGGCGTCTCTGGAAACACCATATATTTT. Amino acids: CAISPDTGVSGNTIYF.

The J gene is TRBJ2-1, the V gene TRBV5-1, with D possibly matching TRBD1 (5 bases). This CDR3 is 15 amino acids long. V was cut by 4 bases and J by 5 bases, with 16 bases left in between. Germline V gene lookup returns CDR1 SGHRS and CDR2 YFSETQ. CDR3: CASSEAGLLNNEQFF. CDR3 DNA: TGCGCCAGCAGCGAGGCAGGGTTACTAAACAATGAGCAGTTCTTC.

This sequence joins TRBV19 and TRBJ1-2; 7 bases agree with TRBD1. The CDR3 has 14 amino acids. Germline loops: CDR1 LNHDA, CDR2 SQIVND (reference sequence). Losses at the gene ends were 7 bases for V and 0 bases for J; bases not matched to a gene: 5. CDR3 loop: CASIQTGTNYGYTF. The DNA of the CDR3 is TGTGCCAGTATCCAGACAGGGACTAACTATGGCTACACCTTC.

The rearrangement uses TRBV20-1 and TRBJ2-3; no reliable D call. The germline V gene has CDR1 DFQATT and CDR2 SNEGSKA (reference sequence). This CDR3 comprises 14 residues. Between the trimmed V and J ends, which lost 3 bases and 6 bases, there was a span of 16 bases. The CDR3 sequence is CSARVMGSFDTQYF. The CDR3, as DNA: TGCAGTGCTAGGGTGATGGGGTCCTTCGATACGCAGTATTTT.

This clonotype was counted at least ten times. The chain joins TRBV27 to TRBJ2-1; possibly TRBD1 for D (5 bases). V lost 8 bases to trimming and J lost 5 bases, with 19 bases between them. Looked up from germline, CDR1 is MNHEY and CDR2 is SMNVEV (reference sequence). CDR3 length: 15 amino acids. The CDR3 DNA reads as TGTGCCAGCTTTCCCGTAACAGGACGAGACAATGAGCAGTTCTTC. Translating it yields CASFPVTGRDNEQFF.

V gene TRBV10-3 combines with J gene TRBJ2-3; D gene ambiguous. The CDR3 contains 14 residues. Germline V gene data show CDR1 as ENHRY and CDR2 as SYGVKD. The V end lost 8 bases, the J end lost 2 bases, and 14 bases lay between the germline ends. CDR3 DNA: TGTGCCATCCAGTTGCAGTCCACCACAGATACGCAGTATTTT. This encodes CAIQLQSTTDTQYF.

Notes on this clonotype: This sequence may be a read error, since a much larger clone differs from it by one base. This rearrangement joins TRBV6-2 or TRBV6-3 to TRBJ2-3; no definite D call. The V gene's germline CDR1 is MNHEY and CDR2 SVGEGT. This CDR3 is built from 15 residues. The CDR3 reads CASSYYAATTDTQCF. The CDR3 nucleotides are TGTGCCAGCAGTTACTATGCGGCAACCACAGATACGCAGTGTTTT.

The V call is TRBV7-9, the J call TRBJ2-1; no reliable D call. Germline CDR1 is SEHNR and CDR2 is FQNEAQ (reference sequence). Between the trimmed V and J ends, which lost 5 bases and 0 bases, there was a span of 11 bases. This CDR3 contains 15 residues. The chain's CDR3 is CASSPPSLSYNEQFF. The CDR3 bases are TGTGCCAGCAGCCCCCCCTCTCTCTCCTACAATGAGCAGTTCTTC.

This CDR3 reads CSARARGGRYGYTF. The CDR3 coding sequence is TGCAGTGCTAGGGCCCGAGGGGGAAGATATGGCTACACCTTC. The rearrangement links TRBV20-1 to TRBJ1-2; a possible D gene is TRBD1 (6 bases). Germline CDR1 reads DFQATT; CDR2 reads SNEGSKA (reference sequence). V lost 3 bases and J 5 bases, leaving 16 bases between the germline ends. This CDR3 contains 14 residues.

J is TRBJ1-1 and V is TRBV4-1; tentatively, D is TRBD1 (6 bases). Deletions cut 3 bases from V and 4 bases from J, with 21 bases between. This CDR3 has 17 residues. Germline CDR1 reads MGHRA; CDR2 reads YSYEKL. CDR3 coding DNA: TGCGCCAGCAGCCAGTCAACCAGGGGAATGGGTGGCACTGAAGCTTTCTTT. Translation: CASSQSTRGMGGTEAFF.

This clonotype has only a few counts. The chain has TRBV24-1 and TRBJ2-7; D uncertain. The CDR3 contains 14 residues. CDR1 is KGHDR and CDR2 is SFDVKD in the germline V gene. The ends were cut back, 4 bases at V and 0 bases at J, with 9 bases in the middle. CDR3 region: CATSDPTDSYEQYF. Written as DNA, the CDR3 is TGTGCCACCAGTGACCCTACTGACTCCTACGAGCAGTACTTC.

This clonotype has a handful of counts. The genes are TRBV5-1 and TRBJ2-7; 7 bases align to TRBD2. Trimming removed 0 bases from V and 3 bases from J; junction bases left unmatched: 9. CDR1 and CDR2 from the germline V gene are SGHRS and YFSETQ. There are 16 residues in the CDR3. CDR3: CASSLGLADYNYEQYF. The CDR3 DNA is TGCGCCAGCAGCTTGGGGCTAGCGGATTACAACTACGAGCAGTACTTC.